This T cell receptor (beta chain) originates from a study of identical twins. Each CDR3 protein is one row after TCRdb ran MiXCR on the 5' RACE reads. Altogether about 920,000 distinct CDR3 sequences are present, around an eighth being singletons, with the ten largest covering about 1.5%. Overall study findings and caveats: Interpretation of the results relied on cross-sectional statistical analysis and not on following the same donors. Beta clonotypes that were abundant in cord blood contained fewer insertions, a pattern absent from memory repertoires.

This clonotype was seen more than once but under ten times. Its specificity is unknown. The CDR3 contains 12 residues. The germline CDR1 and CDR2 sequences are MDHEN and SYDVKM. V was clipped by 2 bases and J by 9 bases, with 8 bases between them. This same sample was also taken into another study, of yellow fever vaccine responses in identical twins. This second study notes: Twins reportedly mounted vaccine T cell responses that seemed partly convergent, partly personalized.

The gene calls are TRBV28 and TRBJ1-5; D gene ambiguous. This sequence originates from a young woman in good health. Sequencing was done on a sample of PBMCs. DNA for the CDR3: TGTGCCAGCAGTTTAAGGGCCTTGCCCCAGCATTTT. As protein: CASSLRALPQHF.